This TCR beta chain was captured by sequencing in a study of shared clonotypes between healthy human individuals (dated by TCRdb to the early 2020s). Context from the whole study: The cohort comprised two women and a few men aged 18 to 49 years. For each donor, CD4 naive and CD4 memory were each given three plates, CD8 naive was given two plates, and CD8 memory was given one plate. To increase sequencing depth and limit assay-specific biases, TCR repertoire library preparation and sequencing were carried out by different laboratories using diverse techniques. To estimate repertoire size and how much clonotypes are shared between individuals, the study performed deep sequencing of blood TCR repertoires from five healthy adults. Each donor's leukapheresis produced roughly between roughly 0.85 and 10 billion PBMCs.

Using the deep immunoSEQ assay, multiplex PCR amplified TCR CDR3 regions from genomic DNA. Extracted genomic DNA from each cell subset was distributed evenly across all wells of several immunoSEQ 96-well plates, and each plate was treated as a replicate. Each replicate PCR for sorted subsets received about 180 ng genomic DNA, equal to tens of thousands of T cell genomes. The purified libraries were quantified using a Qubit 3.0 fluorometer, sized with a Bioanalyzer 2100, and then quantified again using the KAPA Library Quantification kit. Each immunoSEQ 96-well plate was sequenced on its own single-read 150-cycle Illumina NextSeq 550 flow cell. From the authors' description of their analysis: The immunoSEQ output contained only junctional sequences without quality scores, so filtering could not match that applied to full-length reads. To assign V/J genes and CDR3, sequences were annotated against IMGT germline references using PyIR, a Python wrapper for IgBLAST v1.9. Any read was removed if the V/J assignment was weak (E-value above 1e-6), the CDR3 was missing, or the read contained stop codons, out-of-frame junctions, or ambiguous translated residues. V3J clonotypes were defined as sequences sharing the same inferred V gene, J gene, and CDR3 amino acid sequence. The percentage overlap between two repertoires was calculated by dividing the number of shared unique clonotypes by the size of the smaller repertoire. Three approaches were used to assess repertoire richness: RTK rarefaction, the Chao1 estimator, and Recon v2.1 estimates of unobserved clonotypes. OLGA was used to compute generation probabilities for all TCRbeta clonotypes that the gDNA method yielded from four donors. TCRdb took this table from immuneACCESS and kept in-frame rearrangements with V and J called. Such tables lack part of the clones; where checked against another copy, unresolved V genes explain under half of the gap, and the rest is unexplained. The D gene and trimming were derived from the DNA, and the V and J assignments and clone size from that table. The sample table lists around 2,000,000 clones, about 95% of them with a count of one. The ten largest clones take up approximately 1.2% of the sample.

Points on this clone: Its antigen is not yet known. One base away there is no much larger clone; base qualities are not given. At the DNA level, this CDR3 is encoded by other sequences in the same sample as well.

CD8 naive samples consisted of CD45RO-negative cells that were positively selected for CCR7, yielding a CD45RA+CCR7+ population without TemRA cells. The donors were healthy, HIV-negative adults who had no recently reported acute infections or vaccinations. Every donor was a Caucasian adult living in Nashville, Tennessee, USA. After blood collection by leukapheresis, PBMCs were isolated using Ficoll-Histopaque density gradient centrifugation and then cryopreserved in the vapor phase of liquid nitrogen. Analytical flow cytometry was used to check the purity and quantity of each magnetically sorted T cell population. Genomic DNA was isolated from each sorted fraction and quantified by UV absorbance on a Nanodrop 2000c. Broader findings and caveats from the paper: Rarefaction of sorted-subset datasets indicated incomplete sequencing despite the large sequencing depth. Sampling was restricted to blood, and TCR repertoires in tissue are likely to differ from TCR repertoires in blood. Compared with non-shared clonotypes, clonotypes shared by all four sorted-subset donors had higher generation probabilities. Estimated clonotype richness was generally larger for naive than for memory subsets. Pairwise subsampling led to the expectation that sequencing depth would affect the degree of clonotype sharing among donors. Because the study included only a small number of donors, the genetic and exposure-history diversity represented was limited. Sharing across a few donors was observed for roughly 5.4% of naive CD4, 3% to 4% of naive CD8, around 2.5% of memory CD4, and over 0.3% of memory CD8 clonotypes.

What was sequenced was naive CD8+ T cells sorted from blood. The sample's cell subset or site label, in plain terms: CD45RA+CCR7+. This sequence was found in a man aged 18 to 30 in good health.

The CDR3 sequence is CASSYSTGSNQPQHF. The sequenced DNA is TGTGCCAGCAGTTACTCTACAGGGAGCAATCAGCCCCAGCATTTT. The rearranged segments are TRBV6-5 and TRBJ1-5, with a tentative D gene TRBD1 over 6 matching bases. The CDR1 and CDR2 encoded by the germline V gene are MNHEY and SVGAGI. Including the terminal cysteine and phenylalanine, the CDR3 comprises 15 residues. CDR3 DNA is the only sequence kept; it has 45 bases, read in frame from the first base. Trimming costs V 0 bases and J 1 base, and their ends lie 7 bases apart.